One and the same sample provided the 31 T cell receptor beta chains below, sequenced in a study of CD8 T cells in Susac syndrome. When the RNA was reverse transcribed, random hexamers were used with an input of about 0.5 to 1 ug. TCRdb reprocessed the immunoSEQ multiplex PCR reads via MiXCR and lists one record per CDR3 protein. The top ten hold 0.093% of the sample, which has about 180,000 distinct CDR3 sequences, under 97% seen once. Sequenced: CD4+ T cells from PBMCs. The source is a human donor with multiple sclerosis.

The rearrangement joins TRBV30 to TRBJ1-4; D remains unclear. Germline V gene data show CDR1 as GTSNPN and CDR2 as SVGIG (reference sequence). CDR3 size: 11 residues. V lost 3 bases and J 7 bases, leaving 6 bases between the germline ends. CDR3 protein: CAWSGGEKLFF. The CDR3 region has the DNA TGTGCCTGGAGCGGAGGTGAAAAACTGTTTTTT.

This clonotype appeared once. This sequence joins TRBV20-1 and TRBJ1-1; D is uncertain. Deletions cut 3 bases from V and 10 bases from J, with 12 bases between. The CDR3 runs to 11 residues. The germline CDR1 and CDR2 sequences are DFQATT and SNEGSKA (reference sequence). The CDR3 here is CSASSASGAFF. For the CDR3, the DNA is TGCAGTGCTAGCTCGGCCTCTGGAGCTTTCTTT.

The J gene is TRBJ1-1, the V gene TRBV29-1, with TRBD1 matching 8 bases. Losses at the gene ends were 6 bases for V and 6 bases for J; bases not matched to a gene: 6. The CDR3 covers 12 residues. From germline, CDR1 is SQVTM and CDR2 ANQGSEA. CDR3 nucleotide sequence: TGCAGCGTCGCGACAGGGGTGGCTGAAGCTTTCTTT. It specifies CSVATGVAEAFF.

The chain uses TRBV29-1 and TRBJ2-7, with D uncertain. Germline V gene data show CDR1 as SQVTM and CDR2 as ANQGSEA. This CDR3 is built from 13 residues. Trimming cost V 4 bases and J 7 bases, with 17 bases left between them. CDR3 sequence reads: CSVVLSHETEQYF. The CDR3 nucleotides are TGCAGCGTTGTATTGTCCCACGAGACTGAGCAGTACTTC.

This chain connects TRBV28 to TRBJ2-2; TRBD1 matches at 9 bases. V trimming: 6 bases; J trimming: 7 bases; junction bases outside the gene matches: 12. Germline values: CDR1 MDHEN, CDR2 SYDVKM. The CDR3 spans 16 residues. The CDR3 sequence: CASRITGTGQHGELFF. CDR3 nucleotides: TGTGCCAGCAGGATCACCGGGACAGGGCAACACGGGGAGCTGTTTTTT.

The chain joins TRBV27 to TRBJ2-3; D is uncertain. Germline lookup yields CDR1 MNHEY and CDR2 SMNVEV (reference sequence). The CDR3 runs to 14 residues. The V end was cut by 5 bases, the J end by 2 bases, with 11 bases between. The CDR3 DNA reads as TGTGCCAGCAGTGTTCGGCCCTCCACAGATACGCAGTATTTT. Its translation is CASSVRPSTDTQYF.

V and J are TRBV6-5 and TRBJ2-3; D possibly corresponds to TRBD1 (6 bases). V lost 4 bases to trimming and J lost 0 bases, with 20 bases between them. The CDR3 has 18 residues. Germline V gene sequence: CDR1 MNHEY, CDR2 SVGAGI. The CDR3 nucleotides read TGTGCCAGCAGTTCGACGGAGTGGACAGAATCTAGCACAGATACGCAGTATTTT. This sequence encodes CASSSTEWTESSTDTQYF.

The J gene is TRBJ1-5, the V gene TRBV6-1, with 8 bases aligning to TRBD1. The CDR3 covers 15 residues. Germline V gene data show CDR1 as MNHNS and CDR2 as SASEGT. The ends lost 5 bases at V and 2 bases at J; junction bases unmatched: 5. This CDR3 is CASSPDRGGNQPQHF. CDR3 in DNA: TGTGCCAGCAGTCCCGACAGGGGCGGCAATCAGCCCCAGCATTTT.

The chain links TRBV9 to TRBJ2-3; tentative D call: TRBD2 (7 bases). Trimming shortened V by 2 bases and J by 1 base, and 11 bases separated the two germline ends. The CDR3 is 15 amino acids. In germline, CDR1 is SGDLS, CDR2 YYNGEE. Here the CDR3 reads CASSVRGAGTDTQYF. As DNA, the CDR3 is TGTGCCAGCAGCGTCCGGGGGGCCGGCACAGATACGCAGTATTTT. Supplemented by reference TRBV9 and TRBJ2-3, the full variable domain reads DSGVTQTPKHLITATGQRVTLRCSPRSGDLSVYWYQQSLDQGLQFLIQYYNGEERAKGNILERFSAQQFPDLHSELNLSSLELGDSALYFCASSVRGAGTDTQYFGPGTRLTVL.

The chain couples TRBV27 to TRBJ1-1; D is undetermined. Between the trimmed V and J ends, which lost 6 bases and 0 bases, there was a span of 8 bases. Germline values: CDR1 MNHEY, CDR2 SMNVEV (reference sequence). The CDR3 sequence is 13 residues long. CDR3 in DNA: TGTGCCAGCAGACTGAAGTTGAACACTGAAGCTTTCTTT. It specifies CASRLKLNTEAFF.

The chain links TRBV5-4 to TRBJ2-2; D may be TRBD1 (6 bases). V was cut by 4 bases and J by 3 bases, with 10 bases left in between. Germline values: CDR1 SGHNT, CDR2 YYREEE (reference sequence). This CDR3 comprises 14 residues. The chain's CDR3 is CASSLDRYTGELFF. CDR3 bases: TGTGCCAGCAGCCTGGACAGATACACCGGGGAGCTGTTTTTT.

V is TRBV18 and J is TRBJ1-5; D gene unclear. Germline V gene sequence: CDR1 KGHSH, CDR2 LQKENI. The V end was cut by 3 bases, the J end by 4 bases, with 4 bases between. The length of the CDR3 is 12 residues. The CDR3 sequence: CASSPENQPQHF. The CDR3 coding sequence is TGTGCCAGCTCACCGGAAAATCAGCCCCAGCATTTT.

This clonotype appeared once. The chain couples TRBV29-1 to TRBJ2-2; D unresolved. The CDR3 totals 12 residues. Germline values: CDR1 SQVTM, CDR2 ANQGSEA. V shed 4 bases and J shed 3 bases, with 6 bases lying between them. CDR3 loop: CSVALYTGELFF. Here the CDR3 DNA reads TGCAGCGTTGCTCTTTACACCGGGGAGCTGTTTTTT.

This clonotype was picked up one time. This chain uses TRBV29-1 with TRBJ1-1; 7 bases align to TRBD1. Trimming cost V 5 bases and J 7 bases; bases outside gene matches: 10. The CDR3 is made up of 13 amino acids. Germline CDR1 SQVTM, CDR2 ANQGSEA. The CDR3 nucleotides read TGCAGCGTTCTCGGCAGGGGGGGGAGTGAAGCTTTCTTT. This gives the protein CSVLGRGGSEAFF.

The chain is built from TRBV6-2 or TRBV6-3 and TRBJ1-1; D possibly corresponds to TRBD1 (6 bases). This CDR3 region has 16 residues. Trimming removed 0 bases at V and 5 bases at J, with 16 bases between. CDR1 is MNHEY and CDR2 is SVGEGT in the germline V gene. The CDR3 sequence is CASSYSIGGVETEAFF. The CDR3 nucleotides are TGTGCCAGCAGTTACTCGATTGGGGGCGTGGAGACTGAAGCTTTCTTT.

The rearrangement uses TRBV18 and TRBJ1-5; maybe TRBD1 (5 bases). V was cut by 5 bases and J by 7 bases, with 12 bases left in between. From germline, CDR1 is KGHSH and CDR2 LQKENI. The CDR3 is made up of 13 amino acids. As DNA, the CDR3 is TGTGCCAGCTCAGCCAACGACAGACAGCCCCAGCATTTT. It specifies CASSANDRQPQHF.

The J gene is TRBJ2-7, the V gene TRBV19; TRBD2 matches at 8 bases. Per germline, CDR1 LNHDA and CDR2 SQIVND (reference sequence). V dropped 7 bases and J dropped 3; count of bases not matched to a gene: 8. This CDR3 is 14 amino acids long. CDR3 region: CASTDGAGGYEQYF. CDR3 in DNA: TGTGCCAGTACTGACGGGGCGGGGGGCTACGAGCAGTACTTC. Drawing the rest from reference TRBV19 and TRBJ2-7, the complete variable domain is DGGITQSPKYLFRKEGQNVTLSCEQNLNHDAMYWYRQDPGQGLRLIYYSQIVNDFQKGDIAEGYSVSREKKESFPLTVTSAQKNPTAFYLCASTDGAGGYEQYFGPGTRLTVT.

This rearrangement joins TRBV30 to TRBJ1-2; D unresolved. The CDR3 spans 12 residues. Germline assignment: CDR1 GTSNPN and CDR2 SVGIG (reference sequence). Trimming cost V 8 bases and J 4 bases, with 14 bases left between them. The CDR3 is CALNPAGYGYTF. CDR3 DNA sequence: TGTGCCCTTAACCCGGCGGGCTATGGCTACACCTTC. Full variable domain (remainder filled in from reference TRBV30 and TRBJ1-2): SQTIHQWPATLVQPVGSPLSLECTVEGTSNPNLYWYRQAAGRGLQLLFYSVGIGQISSEVPQNLSASRPQDRQFILSSKKLLLSDSGFYLCALNPAGYGYTFGSGTRLTVV.

This chain uses TRBV24-1 with TRBJ2-2; 8 positions match TRBD1. CDR1 and CDR2 (germline): KGHDR, SFDVKD. This CDR3 is built from 16 residues. V lost 4 bases, J lost 0 bases, and 3 bases stayed unmatched. The CDR3 spells CATSESGQANTGELFF. Here the CDR3 DNA reads TGTGCCACCAGTGAGTCGGGACAGGCGAACACCGGGGAGCTGTTTTTT.

This chain links TRBV5-1 with TRBJ1-1, with D hard to call. This CDR3 spans 14 amino acids. In germline, CDR1 is SGHRS, CDR2 YFSETQ. Trimming took 0 bases from V and 4 from J, leaving 10 bases between them. The CDR3 DNA is TGCGCCAGCAGCTTGGAGGTGGGGATCACTGAAGCTTTCTTT. This translates into CASSLEVGITEAFF.

The chain links TRBV9 to TRBJ2-5; either TRBD1 or TRBD2 may fit D (5 bases each). V lost 0 bases and J 4 bases, leaving 7 bases between the germline ends. This CDR3 spans 13 amino acids. Looked up from germline, CDR1 is SGDLS and CDR2 is YYNGEE. The chain's CDR3 is CASSVGGAETQYF. DNA of the CDR3: TGTGCCAGCAGCGTAGGAGGGGCAGAGACCCAGTACTTC.

The chain combines TRBV4-3 with TRBJ1-1, with a weak D call TRBD1 (5 bases). This CDR3 has 16 amino acids. Between the trimmed V and J ends, which lost 4 bases and 0 bases, there was a span of 15 bases. Germline assignment: CDR1 LGHNA and CDR2 YSLEER. The CDR3, as DNA: TGCGCCAGCAGCCCCGTATCCGGGGCCCTGAACACTGAAGCTTTCTTT. Translated, it gives CASSPVSGALNTEAFF.

This clonotype was counted between two and nine times. The chain recombines TRBV7-3 with TRBJ1-1; D is ambiguous. Germline CDR1 reads SGHTA; CDR2 reads FQGTGA. V was trimmed by 2 bases and J by 1 base, leaving 5 bases between them. There are 13 residues in the CDR3. The CDR3 loop is CASSLSRNTEAFF. The DNA for the CDR3 is TGTGCCAGCAGCTTATCCCGGAACACTGAAGCTTTCTTT.

This CDR3 is CASPGLVQAEQYF. Here the CDR3 DNA reads TGCGCCAGCCCAGGGTTAGTTCAGGCCGAGCAGTACTTC. The genes are TRBV5-1 and TRBJ2-7; tentatively, D is TRBD1 (5 bases). This CDR3 is 13 amino acids long. Trimming removed 7 bases from V and 6 bases from J, with 17 bases in between. Germline V gene sequence: CDR1 SGHRS, CDR2 YFSETQ.

This clonotype appeared a single time. This chain joins TRBV6-5 and TRBJ1-2; no clear D. The germline V and J ends were trimmed by 2 bases and 4 bases, with 14 bases remaining between them. The germline gives CDR1 MNHEY, CDR2 SVGAGI. The CDR3 is 15 amino acids. CDR3 loop: CASSYRGRVAYGYTF. CDR3 nucleotides: TGTGCCAGCAGTTACCGAGGTAGGGTAGCCTATGGCTACACCTTC.

This sequence joins TRBV20-1 and TRBJ2-7; 10 bases agree with TRBD1. The V gene end was trimmed by 0 bases and the J gene end by 2 bases; junction bases not matched to a gene: 13. This CDR3 comprises 18 residues. The germline CDR1 and CDR2 sequences are DFQATT and SNEGSKA (reference sequence). The CDR3 nucleotides read TGCAGTGCTAGAGATCTTTCCGGACAGGGGGACCTTACCTACGAGCAGTACTTC. Protein product: CSARDLSGQGDLTYEQYF.

The gene calls are TRBV6-5 and TRBJ1-1; D uncertain. This CDR3 region has 15 residues. Looked up from germline, CDR1 is MNHEY and CDR2 is SVGAGI. The germline V and J ends were trimmed by 0 bases and 1 base, with 9 bases remaining between them. The CDR3 DNA follows: TGTGCCAGCAGTTACTCCGTAATCTCGAACACTGAAGCTTTCTTT. This codes for CASSYSVISNTEAFF.

This clonotype has a handful of counts. The V and J genes are TRBV18 and TRBJ2-6; no clear D. Trimming removed 3 bases at V and 0 bases at J, with 3 bases between. Germline V gives CDR1 KGHSH, CDR2 LQKENI. This CDR3 has 14 residues. The CDR3 DNA reads TGTGCCAGCTCACCGTTCTCTGGGGCCAACGTCCTGACTTTC. Translating it yields CASSPFSGANVLTF. The full variable domain, with the rest looked up from reference TRBV18 and TRBJ2-6, is NAGVMQNPRHLVRRRGQEARLRCSPMKGHSHVYWYRQLPEEGLKFMVYLQKENIIDESGMPKERFSAEFPKEGPSILRIQQVVRGDSAAYFCASSPFSGANVLTFGAGSRLTVL.

The chain joins TRBV12-3 or TRBV12-4 to TRBJ2-7; a possible D gene is TRBD1 (5 bases). The germline V and J ends were trimmed by 4 bases and 7 bases, with 20 bases remaining between them. There are 15 residues in the CDR3. The CDR3 DNA is TGTGCCAGCAGTTACCACCTCTCCAGGGTCCAGGAGCAGTACTTC. Its translation: CASSYHLSRVQEQYF.

The chain carries TRBV12-3 or TRBV12-4 and TRBJ2-7; a weak D match, TRBD1 (6 bases). The CDR3 runs 16 residues. Trimming removed 8 bases from V and 4 bases from J, with 24 bases in between. CDR3 loop: CASHPTGEQGSYEQYF. In DNA form, the CDR3 reads TGTGCCAGCCATCCAACCGGGGAGCAGGGGAGTTACGAGCAGTACTTC.

The chain combines TRBV20-1 with TRBJ2-1; tentative D call: TRBD2 (6 bases). The CDR3 covers 15 residues. Germline CDR1 and CDR2: DFQATT and SNEGSKA (reference sequence). With 0 bases removed from V and 4 bases from J, the gap between germline ends came to 13 bases. The DNA of the CDR3 is TGCAGTGCTAGAGATGATGGAGGGCCGTACAATGAGCAGTTCTTC. The encoded protein is CSARDDGGPYNEQFF.